Detailed here is one T cell receptor beta chain. What it binds is not known. V shed 0 bases, J shed 3 bases, and the junction held 4 bases outside the gene matches. The germline CDR1 and CDR2 sequences are SGHRS and YFSETQ. This CDR3 contains 15 residues. These data belong to a study of T cell responses to AZD1222 COVID-19 vaccine. Profiled with immunoSEQ multiplex PCR; TCRdb holds only in-frame clones, not every one. The sample includes under 150,000 clones, over 75% of them seen just once. Findings and limits, study-wide: Scientists sampled the repertoires only once the peak T cell response had passed.

The receptor was derived from an adult in good health. The rearrangement links TRBV5-1 to TRBJ2-5, with 8 bases identical to TRBD1. The sample consisted of peripheral blood, taken on day 0 of MenACWY control vaccination. Written as DNA, the CDR3 is TGCGCCAGCAGCTTGGATGGGACAGGAGAAGAGACCCAGTACTTC. Its translation: CASSLDGTGEETQYF.